The entry that follows covers one T cell receptor (beta chain) sequence. Those who participated ranged in age from roughly 18 to 100 years and resided in around 22 US areas. Cohort placement rested on clinical history that participants reported themselves. The CDR3 spans 15 residues. The V end was cut by 0 bases, the J end by 6 bases, with 14 bases between. Germline V gives CDR1 LGHDT, CDR2 YNNKEL (reference sequence). The data originate from a study of blood T cell repertoires in COVID-19. Study-level information: T cells, B-cell-depleted T cells, or PBMCs provided the cDNA or gDNA that served as material.

In the authors' methods: Reference gene primers were amplified, and this amplification served to estimate nucleated cell counts. Assay used: immunoSEQ multiplex PCR; TCRdb lists only in-frame clones, some missing. The D gene and trimming were derived from the DNA, and the V and J assignments and clone size from that table. This sample has about 180,000 clones, with approximately 81% found just once. The V gene is TRBV3-1 (or the pseudogene TRBV3-2), the J gene TRBJ1-2; D may be TRBD1 (5 bases). The receptor was derived from a man aged 60 to 69 who had recovered from COVID-19. Sequenced: PBMCs or T cells enriched from blood (not recorded which). The CDR3 loop is CASSQDPRGGDGYTF. The CDR3 DNA reads as TGTGCCAGCAGCCAAGACCCAAGGGGCGGGGATGGCTACACCTTC.